This T cell receptor beta chain originates from a study of circulating and synovial CD4+ cells in juvenile arthritis. Whole-study results and caveats: Bulk blood CD4 samples held at least an order of magnitude more or fewer genomes than CPL. The pathogenic-like versus bulk T cell difference escaped Vbeta family analysis. These blood cells shared more CDR3 sequences with synovium than bulk blood.

The method was immunoSEQ multiplex PCR; TCRdb's version includes in-frame clones alone and lacks a portion of them. In the table there are about 36,000 clones, about 94% of which are singletons. As for this clone: Its antigen is still unknown.

The germline CDR1 and CDR2 sequences are MGHDK and SYGVNS. CDR3 size: 18 residues. Trimming pared 2 bases from V and 9 bases from J, leaving 26 bases between. This TCR came from a human donor with juvenile idiopathic arthritis. V gene TRBV25-1 combines with J gene TRBJ2-1, with D possibly being TRBD2 (6 bases). The sequencing sample was made of CD4+ T cells from blood. The CDR3: CASSEPRGRRDLGGEQFF. The CDR3 region has the DNA TGTGCCAGCAGTGAACCTAGAGGAAGGAGGGATTTGGGCGGTGAGCAGTTCTTC. The entire variable domain, with the rest obtained from reference TRBV25-1 and TRBJ2-1, is as follows: EADIYQTPRYLVIGTGKKITLECSQTMGHDKMYWYQQDPGMELHLIHYSYGVNSTEKGDLSSESTVSRIRTEHFPLTLESARPSHTSQYLCASSEPRGRRDLGGEQFFGPGTRLTVL.